The 10 T cell receptor beta chains below were found in one sample sequenced in a study of cytomegalovirus exposure and HLA in healthy donors (dated by TCRdb to the late 2010s). The library was made by the immunoSEQ multiplex PCR assay. For the multiplex PCR, a mixture combining 60 forward primers for TCR Vbeta segments and 13 reverse primers for TCR Jbeta segments was used. TCRdb mirrors the immuneACCESS table, restricted to in-frame sequences. Some clones are absent from its copies; in checked studies, under half trace to an unresolved V gene, and the reason for the others is unknown. The sample profile shows roughly 100,000 clones; roughly 80% of them were found once. In total, the top ten clones hold 1.5% to 2% of the sample. Sequencing was performed on PBMCs. The receptors shown here come from a woman aged 40 to 50 in good health and CMV-seronegative.

V gene TRBV28 combines with J gene TRBJ2-2; D perhaps matches TRBD2 (6 bases). Germline loops: CDR1 MDHEN, CDR2 SYDVKM. V shed 8 bases and J shed 4 bases, with 11 bases lying between them. The length of the CDR3 is 13 residues. The CDR3 DNA is TGTGCCAGCTCCGGGGGAGCCACCGGGGAGCTGTTTTTT. Translation: CASSGGATGELFF.

Details on this clone: One end of the junction does not line up with germline, which may come from a read error. Other DNA sequences within the sample encode an identical CDR3. The chain couples TRBV9 to TRBJ1-1; D might be TRBD1 (5 bases). Germline V lookup: CDR1 SGDLS, CDR2 YYNGEE. CDR3 length equals 13 residues. CDR3 DNA sequence: TGTGCCAGCAGCTTAAACAGGAACACCGAAGCTTTCTTT. Its protein product is CASSLNRNTEAFF.

This clone was seen a single time. The V call is TRBV7-3, the J call TRBJ1-2; 8 nucleotides match TRBD1. After removal of 5 bases from V and 4 bases from J, the junction contained 3 bases not matched to a gene. This CDR3 spans 13 amino acids. CDR1 is SGHTA, CDR2 FQGTGA, per germline. The CDR3 sequence is CASSQDRGYGYTF. The CDR3 DNA reads as TGTGCCAGCAGCCAAGACAGGGGCTATGGCTACACCTTC.

The chain joins TRBV5-6 to TRBJ1-6; D may be TRBD1 (5 bases). This CDR3 comprises 17 residues. The V end lost 3 bases, the J end lost 7 bases, and 20 bases lay between the germline ends. Germline CDR1 and CDR2: SGHDT and YYEEEE. CDR3 protein: CASSYGPGQGVNSPLHF. CDR3 DNA sequence: TGTGCCAGCAGCTATGGGCCCGGGCAGGGTGTGAATTCACCCCTCCACTTT.

This sequence joins TRBV7-9 and TRBJ1-5, with D perhaps TRBD1 (5 bases). Trimming shortened V by 1 base and J by 7 bases, and 11 bases separated the two germline ends. Germline V CDR1 and CDR2: SEHNR, FQNEAQ (reference sequence). The CDR3 spans 14 residues. The CDR3 nucleotides are TGTGCCAGCAGCTTAGTGGGCGCAGGGCAGCCCCAGCATTTT. This translates into CASSLVGAGQPQHF.

Only a few counts were recorded for this clone. The rearrangement links TRBV5-1 to TRBJ2-7; TRBD1 is a possible D gene (6 bases). Germline V lookup: CDR1 SGHRS, CDR2 YFSETQ. CDR3 size: 14 residues. V gave up 0 bases and J gave up 3 bases, with 10 bases separating them. The CDR3, as DNA: TGCGCCAGCAGCTTGGGCCGGGACAACTACGAGCAGTACTTC. It specifies CASSLGRDNYEQYF.

The chain combines TRBV6-4 with TRBJ2-5; TRBD1 might be the D (5 bases). The closer fit of TRBJ2-7 to the DNA end suggests the J call may be wrong. Germline assignment: CDR1 MRHNA and CDR2 SNTAGT. The CDR3 sequence is 13 residues long. The CDR3 loop is CASSDRGSYEQYF. In nucleotides, the CDR3 is TGTGCCAGCAGTGACAGGGGTTCCTACGAGCAGTACTTC.

The genes are TRBV7-3 and TRBJ2-2; 7 nucleotides match TRBD1. Germline-derived CDR1 and CDR2 are SGHTA and FQGTGA. CDR3 length: 16 amino acids. V lost 0 bases to trimming and J lost 4 bases; unmatched junction nucleotides: 5. CDR3 sequence (DNA): TGTGCCAGCAGCTTAACCCAGGGGGTCGGCACCGGGGAGCTGTTTTTT. Amino acid sequence: CASSLTQGVGTGELFF.

V gene TRBV4-1 combines with J gene TRBJ2-5; D gene ambiguous. The V end was cut by 1 base, the J end by 1 base, with 10 bases between. There are 15 residues in the CDR3. Germline V gene data show CDR1 as MGHRA and CDR2 as YSYEKL. The CDR3 loop is CASSQVGGLQETQYF. In nucleotides, the CDR3 is TGCGCCAGCAGCCAAGTCGGCGGCCTCCAAGAGACCCAGTACTTC.

This clone was detected once. The chain has TRBV11-2 and TRBJ2-2, with D uncertain. The germline V and J ends were trimmed by 5 bases and 4 bases, with 11 bases remaining between them. The CDR3 has 14 amino acids. Germline assignment: CDR1 SGHAT and CDR2 FQNNGV. In nucleotides, the CDR3 is TGTGCCAGCAGCCCTCCTCTCCGCACCGGGGAGCTGTTTTTT. Residues: CASSPPLRTGELFF.